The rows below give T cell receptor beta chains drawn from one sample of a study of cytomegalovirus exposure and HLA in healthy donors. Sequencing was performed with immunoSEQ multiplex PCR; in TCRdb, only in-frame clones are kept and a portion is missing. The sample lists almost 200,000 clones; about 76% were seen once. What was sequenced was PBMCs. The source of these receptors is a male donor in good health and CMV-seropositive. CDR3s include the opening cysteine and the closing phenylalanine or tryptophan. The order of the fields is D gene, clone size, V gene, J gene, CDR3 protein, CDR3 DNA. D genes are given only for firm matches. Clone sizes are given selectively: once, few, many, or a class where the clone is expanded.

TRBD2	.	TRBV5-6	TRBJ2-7	CASRGRGREQYF	TGTGCCAGCAGGGGGAGGGGCCGCGAGCAGTACTTC
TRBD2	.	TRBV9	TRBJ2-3	CASSVAAGDTDTQYF	TGTGCCAGCAGCGTAGCCGCGGGAGACACAGATACGCAGTATTTT
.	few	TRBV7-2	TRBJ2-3	CASSLATGSTDTQYF	TGTGCCAGCAGCTTAGCCACAGGGAGCACAGATACGCAGTATTTT
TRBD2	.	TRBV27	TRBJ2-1	CASSLMAGGYNEQFF	TGTGCCAGCAGTTTAATGGCGGGAGGGTACAATGAGCAGTTCTTC
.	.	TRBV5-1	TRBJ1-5	CASSADSNQPQHF	TGCGCCAGCAGCGCCGACAGTAATCAGCCCCAGCATTTT
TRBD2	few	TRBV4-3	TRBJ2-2	CASSQDLPTSATGELFF	TGCGCCAGCAGCCAAGACTTGCCGACTAGCGCGACCGGGGAGCTGTTTTTT
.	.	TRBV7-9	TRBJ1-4	CASSPQGGQAANEKLFF	TGTGCCAGCAGCCCGCAGGGTGGGCAAGCAGCTAATGAAAAACTGTTTTTT
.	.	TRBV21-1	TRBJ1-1	CASSKIGTTGNTEAFF	TGTGCCAGCAGCAAAATTGGGACGACAGGGAACACTGAAGCTTTCTTT
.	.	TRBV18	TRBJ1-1	CASSPPEGRGTLAFF	TGTGCCAGCTCACCACCGGAGGGGAGGGGAACTTTAGCTTTTTTT
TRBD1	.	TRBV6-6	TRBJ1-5	CASRRGDRGSNQPQHF	TGTGCCAGCAGGAGGGGAGACAGGGGGAGCAATCAGCCCCAGCATTTT
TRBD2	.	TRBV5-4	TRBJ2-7	CASSLGTSGSSYEQYF	TGTGCCAGCAGCTTAGGGACTAGCGGGAGCTCCTACGAGCAGTACTTC
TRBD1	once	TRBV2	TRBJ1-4	CAAQGFFAINEKLFF	TGTGCCGCACAGGGGTTCTTTGCAATTAATGAAAAACTGTTTTTT